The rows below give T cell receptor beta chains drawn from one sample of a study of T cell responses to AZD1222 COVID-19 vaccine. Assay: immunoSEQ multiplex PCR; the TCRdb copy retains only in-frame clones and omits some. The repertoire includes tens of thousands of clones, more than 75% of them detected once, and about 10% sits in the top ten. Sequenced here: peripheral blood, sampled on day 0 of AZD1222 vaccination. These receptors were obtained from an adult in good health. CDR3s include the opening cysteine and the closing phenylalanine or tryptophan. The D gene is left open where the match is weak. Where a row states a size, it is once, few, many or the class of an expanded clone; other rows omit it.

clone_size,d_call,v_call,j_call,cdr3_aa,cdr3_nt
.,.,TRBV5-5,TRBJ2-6,CASSLAPGSGANVLTF,TGTGCCAGCAGCTTGGCACCGGGGTCCGGGGCCAACGTCCTGACTTTC
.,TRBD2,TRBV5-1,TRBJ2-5,CASSRSTSDKETQYF,TGCGCCAGCAGCCGCTCGACTAGCGATAAAGAGACCCAGTACTTC
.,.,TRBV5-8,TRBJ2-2,CASSFQSGGSAGELFF,TGTGCCAGCAGCTTTCAGTCTGGGGGCAGCGCCGGGGAGCTGTTTTTT
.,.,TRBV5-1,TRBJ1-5,CASSMKERGQPQHF,TGCGCCAGCAGCATGAAAGAAAGAGGTCAGCCCCAGCATTTT
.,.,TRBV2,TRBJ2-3,CASSAQSSSADTQYF,TGTGCCAGCAGTGCCCAGTCTAGCTCGGCAGATACGCAGTATTTT
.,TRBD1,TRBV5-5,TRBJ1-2,CASSPATGTGGAYGYTF,TGTGCCAGCAGCCCGGCCACCGGGACAGGTGGGGCCTATGGCTACACCTTC
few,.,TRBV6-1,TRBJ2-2,CASSEALASRTGELFF,TGTGCCAGCAGTGAAGCGTTGGCAAGCAGGACCGGGGAGCTGTTTTTT
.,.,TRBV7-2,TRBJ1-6,CASSFEAFVRPLHF,TGTGCCAGCAGCTTTGAGGCCTTCGTTCGGCCCCTCCACTTT
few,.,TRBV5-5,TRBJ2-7,CASSLVVSQIRYEQYF,TGTGCCAGCAGCCTGGTGGTGAGTCAGATACGCTACGAGCAGTACTTC
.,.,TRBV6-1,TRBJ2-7,CASSEVRGTYEQYF,TGTGCCAGCAGTGAGGTCAGGGGAACCTACGAGCAGTACTTC
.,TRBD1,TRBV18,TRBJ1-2,CASSPVGTGEGYTF,TGTGCCAGCTCACCTGTCGGGACAGGGGAGGGCTACACCTTC
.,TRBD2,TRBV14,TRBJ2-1,CASSQYGGTYNEQFF,TGTGCCAGCAGCCAATACGGGGGGACCTACAATGAGCAGTTCTTC
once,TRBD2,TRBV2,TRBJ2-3,CASNFGGDTDTQYF,TGTGCCAGCAACTTCGGGGGGGACACAGATACGCAGTATTTT
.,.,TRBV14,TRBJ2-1,CASSLGYEQFF,TGTGCCAGCAGCCTAGGATATGAGCAGTTCTTC
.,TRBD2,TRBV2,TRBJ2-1,CASSANLAGGFQSYNEQFF,TGTGCCAGCAGTGCCAATCTAGCGGGGGGGTTTCAGTCCTACAATGAGCAGTTCTTC
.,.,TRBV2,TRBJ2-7,CASSGQAIGAQYF,TGTGCCAGCAGTGGACAGGCCATTGGGGCGCAGTACTTC
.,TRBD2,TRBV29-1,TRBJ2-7,CSVGVRTSGRALGQYF,TGCAGCGTTGGGGTTCGGACTAGCGGGAGGGCCTTGGGGCAGTACTTC
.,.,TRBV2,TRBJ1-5,CASSKLSPGSQPQHF,TGTGCCAGCAGTAAGCTCTCCCCAGGGTCTCAGCCCCAGCATTTT
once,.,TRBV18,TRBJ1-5,CASSPRTDQPQHF,TGTGCCAGCTCACCAAGGACAGATCAGCCCCAGCATTTT
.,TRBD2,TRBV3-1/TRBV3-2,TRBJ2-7,CASSEGLAGAQYF,TGTGCCAGCAGCGAGGGCCTAGCGGGAGCTCAGTACTTC
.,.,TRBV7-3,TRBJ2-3,CASSLTSGSSTDTQYF,TGTGCCAGCAGCTTAACGTCAGGATCTAGCACAGATACGCAGTATTTT
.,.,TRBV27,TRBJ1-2,CASSLYPGGYGYTF,TGTGCCAGCAGTTTATACCCTGGGGGCTATGGCTACACCTTC
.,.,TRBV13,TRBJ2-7,CASSLVSGKRVPSYEQYF,TGTGCCAGCAGCTTAGTGAGTGGAAAAAGGGTACCCTCCTACGAGCAGTACTTC
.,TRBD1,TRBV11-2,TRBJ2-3,CASSSPGTGVTDTQYF,TGTGCCAGCAGCTCCCCCGGGACAGGGGTGACAGATACGCAGTATTTT
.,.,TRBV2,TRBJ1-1,CASSEQLNTEAFF,TGTGCCAGCAGTGAACAGCTGAACACTGAAGCTTTCTTT
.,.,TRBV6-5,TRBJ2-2,CASSGFRTGELFF,TGTGCCAGCTCCGGCTTCCGCACCGGGGAGCTGTTTTTT
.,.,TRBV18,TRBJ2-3,CASSQGDRSTDTQYF,TGTGCCAGCTCACAAGGGGACCGCAGCACAGATACGCAGTATTTT
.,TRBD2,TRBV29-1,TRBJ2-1,CSVRLAGGLEQFF,TGCAGCGTTAGACTAGCGGGGGGACTTGAGCAGTTCTTC
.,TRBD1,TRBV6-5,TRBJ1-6,CATSGQAYNSPLHF,TGTGCCACCTCGGGACAGGCATATAATTCACCCCTCCACTTT